The present entry profiles one T cell receptor (beta chain) with its context. Its antigen is undetermined. These data come from a study of cytomegalovirus exposure and HLA in healthy donors. Study results and limitations: A later analysis, which compared TCR beta chains of equal frequency, found the HLA-associated ones more clonally expanded. Confirmation was obtained in vitro that a few CMV-associated chains are specific for CMV antigens. An analysis done earlier found most TCR beta V segments productive about 87% or about 30% of the time. Investigators reported some 150 TCR beta chains as tied to cytomegalovirus.

The PCR ran on 60 Vbeta and 13 Jbeta primers. Assay: immunoSEQ multiplex PCR; the TCRdb copy retains only in-frame clones and omits some. The table shows 110,000 to 150,000 clones, with roughly 79% occurring only once. Per germline, CDR1 SGHAT and CDR2 FQNNGV. The CDR3 is 16 residues long. V was clipped by 0 bases and J by 1 base, with 10 bases between them. The origin of this receptor is an older woman in good health and CMV-seropositive. The V gene is TRBV11-2, the J gene TRBJ1-5; D gene ambiguous. Input material: PBMCs. CDR3 bases: TGTGCCAGCAGCTTAGATTGGATCGGGAGCAATCAGCCCCAGCATTTT. Translation gives CASSLDWIGSNQPQHF.